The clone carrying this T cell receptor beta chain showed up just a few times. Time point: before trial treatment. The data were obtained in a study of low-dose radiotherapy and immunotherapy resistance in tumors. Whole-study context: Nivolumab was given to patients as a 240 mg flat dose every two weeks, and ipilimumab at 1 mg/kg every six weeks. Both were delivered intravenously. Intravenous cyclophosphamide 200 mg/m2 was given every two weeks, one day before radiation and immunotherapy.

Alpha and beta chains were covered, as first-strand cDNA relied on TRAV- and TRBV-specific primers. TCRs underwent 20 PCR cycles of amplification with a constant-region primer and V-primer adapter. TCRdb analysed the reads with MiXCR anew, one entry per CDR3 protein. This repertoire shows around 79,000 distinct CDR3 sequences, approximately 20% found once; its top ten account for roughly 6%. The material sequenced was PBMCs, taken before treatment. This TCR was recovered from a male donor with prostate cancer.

In DNA form, the CDR3 reads TGTGCCAGCAGCCCCCCGGTGGATACGCAGTATTTT. Its translation: CASSPPVDTQYF. The chain links TRBV6-2 or TRBV6-3 to TRBJ2-3; D gene uncertain. Germline-derived CDR1 and CDR2 are MNHEY and SVGEGT. The CDR3 is 12 amino acids. Trimming removed 6 bases from V and 6 bases from J, with 10 bases in between.